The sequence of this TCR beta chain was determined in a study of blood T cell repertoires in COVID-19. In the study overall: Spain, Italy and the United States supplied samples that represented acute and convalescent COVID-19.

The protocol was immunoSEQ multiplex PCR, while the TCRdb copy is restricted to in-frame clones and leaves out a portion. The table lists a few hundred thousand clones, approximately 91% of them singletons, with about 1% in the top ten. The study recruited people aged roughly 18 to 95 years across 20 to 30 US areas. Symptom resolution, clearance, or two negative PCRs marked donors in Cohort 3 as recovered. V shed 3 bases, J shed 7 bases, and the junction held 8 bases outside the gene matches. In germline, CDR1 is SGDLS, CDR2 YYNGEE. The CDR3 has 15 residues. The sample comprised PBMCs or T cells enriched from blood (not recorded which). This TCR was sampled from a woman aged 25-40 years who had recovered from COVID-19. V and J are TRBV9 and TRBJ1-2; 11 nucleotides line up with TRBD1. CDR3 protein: CASSGGPGTGGGYTF. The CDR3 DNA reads TGTGCCAGCAGCGGAGGGCCCGGGACAGGGGGTGGCTACACCTTC.